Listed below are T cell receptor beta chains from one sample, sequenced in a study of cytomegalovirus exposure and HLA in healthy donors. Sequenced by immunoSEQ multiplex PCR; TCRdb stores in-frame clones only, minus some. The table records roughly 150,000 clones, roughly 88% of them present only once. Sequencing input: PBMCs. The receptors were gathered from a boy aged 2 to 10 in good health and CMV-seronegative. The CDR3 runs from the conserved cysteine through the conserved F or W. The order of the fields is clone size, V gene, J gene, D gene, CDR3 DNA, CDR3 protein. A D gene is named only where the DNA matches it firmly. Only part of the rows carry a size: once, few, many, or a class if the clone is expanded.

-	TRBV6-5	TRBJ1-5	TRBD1	TGTGCCAGCAGTTCGACAGGGGGGATTAGCAATCAGCCCCAGCATTTT	CASSSTGGISNQPQHF
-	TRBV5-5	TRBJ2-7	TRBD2	TGTGCCAGCAGCTTGTCTCCGGGGGGCTCCTACGAGCAGTACTTC	CASSLSPGGSYEQYF
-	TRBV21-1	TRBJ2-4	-	TGTGCCAGCAGCGGCCGGACAGGGAACATTCAGTACTTC	CASSGRTGNIQYF
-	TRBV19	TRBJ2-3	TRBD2	TGTGCCAGTAGTATATGGCTAGCGGGAACCGACACAGATACGCAGTATTTT	CASSIWLAGTDTDTQYF
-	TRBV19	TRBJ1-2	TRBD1	TGTGCCAGTAGTGGAATAGAGGCGGGGACAGGAGGTTATGGCTACACCTTC	CASSGIEAGTGGYGYTF
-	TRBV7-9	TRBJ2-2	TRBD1	TGTTCCAGCAGCGCCCCCCCGGGACAGGGGGCCACCGGGGAGCTGTTTTTT	CSSSAPPGQGATGELFF
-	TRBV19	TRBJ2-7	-	TGTGCCAGTAGTATCGAGAGGAACTACGAGCAGTACTTC	CASSIERNYEQYF
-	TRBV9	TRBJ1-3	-	TGTGCCAGCAGCCGCGGAGAGGGTGACGACTCTGGAAACACCATATATTTT	CASSRGEGDDSGNTIYF
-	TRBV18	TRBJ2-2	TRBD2	TGTGCCAGCTCACCCTATGGTGCCGGGGGGTCGACCGGGGAGCTGTTTTTT	CASSPYGAGGSTGELFF
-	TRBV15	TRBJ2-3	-	TGTGCCACCAGCAGAGATCGAGGAGGGTACGCGAGGGATACGCAGTATTTT	CATSRDRGGYARDTQYF
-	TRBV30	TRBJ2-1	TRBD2	TGTGCCTGGAGTGTCCCGCGGCTAGCGGGCTCATCCTACAATGAGCAGTTCTTC	CAWSVPRLAGSSYNEQFF
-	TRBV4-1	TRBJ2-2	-	TGCGCCAGCAGCCAAGATCAGGGGTTGACCACCGGGGAGCTGTTTTTT	CASSQDQGLTTGELFF
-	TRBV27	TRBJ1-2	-	TGTGCCAGCAGTTTCGGTTCTAACTATGGCTACACCTTC	CASSFGSNYGYTF
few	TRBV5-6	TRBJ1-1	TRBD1	TGTGCCAGCAGGCACCTCGGAGGGGGCTGCGAAGCTTTCTTT	CASRHLGGGCEAFF
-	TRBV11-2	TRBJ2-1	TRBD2	TGTGCCAGCAGCGCAACACTGACTAGCGGGGGTCTCTCGGAGCAGTTCTTC	CASSATLTSGGLSEQFF
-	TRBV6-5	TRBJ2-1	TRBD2	TGTGCCAGCAGTTACTCGACTAGCGGGACGAATGAGCAGTTCTTC	CASSYSTSGTNEQFF
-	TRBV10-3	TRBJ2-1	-	TGTGCCATCAGTGAGCCCCTCGCGGGGAAGGCCTACAATGAGCAGTTCTTC	CAISEPLAGKAYNEQFF
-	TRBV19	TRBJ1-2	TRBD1	TGTGCCAGTAGTATGGCCGGGACAGGACCTTATGGCTACACCTTC	CASSMAGTGPYGYTF
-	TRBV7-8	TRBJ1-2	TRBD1	TGTGCCAGCAGTCCAGACAGGGGCAGCAGTGGCTACACCTTC	CASSPDRGSSGYTF
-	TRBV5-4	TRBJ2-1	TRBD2	TGTGCCAGCAGTTCGGGTAGCGGGACCAATGAGCAGTTCTTC	CASSSGSGTNEQFF
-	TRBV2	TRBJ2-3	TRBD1	TGTGCCAGCAGTGGGGACAGGGGTAGCACAGATACGCAGTATTTT	CASSGDRGSTDTQYF
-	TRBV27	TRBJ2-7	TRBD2	TGTGCCAGCAGTTTATTCGCGAGCGGGAGGGCCGGGGAGCAGTACTTC	CASSLFASGRAGEQYF
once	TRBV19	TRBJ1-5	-	TGTGCCAGTAGTATTATGCTACAGCCCCAGCATTTT	CASSIMLQPQHF
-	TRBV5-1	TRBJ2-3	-	TGCGCCAGCAGCGTGGGGCGGGGGCTGAGCACAGATACGCAGTATTTT	CASSVGRGLSTDTQYF
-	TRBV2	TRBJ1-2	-	TGTGCCAGCAGTGCTGCCCGGGACTTTCATGGCTACACCTTC	CASSAARDFHGYTF
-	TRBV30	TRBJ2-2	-	TGTGCCTGGCGGACAGCCGGGGAGCTGTTTTTT	CAWRTAGELFF
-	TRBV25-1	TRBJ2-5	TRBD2	TGTGCCAGCAGACCCCTTAACACGGGGGGGGGTGCGGAGACCCAGTACTTC	CASRPLNTGGGAETQYF
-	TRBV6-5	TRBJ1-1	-	TGTGCCAGCAGTTCCCGGACAAACTTGAACACTGAAGCTTTCTTT	CASSSRTNLNTEAFF
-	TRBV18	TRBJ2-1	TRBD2	TGTGCCAGCTCACCAGTTAGCGGGGGGTATAGTGAGCAGTTCTTC	CASSPVSGGYSEQFF
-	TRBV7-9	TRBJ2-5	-	TGTGCCAGCAGCTTAGGTGACGGGATAGGAGAGACCCAGTACTTC	CASSLGDGIGETQYF
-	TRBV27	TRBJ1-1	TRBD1	TGTGCCAGTATGGACTCGACAGGGAGGTTCACTGAAGCTTTCTTT	CASMDSTGRFTEAFF
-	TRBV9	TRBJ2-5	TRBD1	TGTGCCAGCAGCGTAGGTGTACAGGGGAGTGTAGAGACCCAGTACTTC	CASSVGVQGSVETQYF
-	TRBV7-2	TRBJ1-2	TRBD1	TGTGCCAGCAGCTTGGGACAGCGCTATGGCTACACCTTC	CASSLGQRYGYTF
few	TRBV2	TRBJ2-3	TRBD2	TGTGCCAGCAGGGGGACTAGCGGGACCCACTCAACCACAGATACGCAGTATTTT	CASRGTSGTHSTTDTQYF
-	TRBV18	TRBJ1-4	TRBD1	TGTGCCAGCTCGCACACAGGGGGCCAGGGTGAAAAACTGTTTTTT	CASSHTGGQGEKLFF
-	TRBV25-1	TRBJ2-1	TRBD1	TGTGCCAGCAGTGGCCCTAGGGACAGGGACAATGAGCAGTTCTTC	CASSGPRDRDNEQFF
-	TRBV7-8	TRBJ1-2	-	TGTGCCAGCAGCTTATTAGCGGCCAACTATGGCTACACCTTC	CASSLLAANYGYTF
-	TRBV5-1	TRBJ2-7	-	TGCGCCAGCACCAACACCGACACCTATCCCTACGAGCAGCACTTC	CASTNTDTYPYEQHF
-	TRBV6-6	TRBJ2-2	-	TGTGCCAGCAGTTCCGGGACATTGAACACCGGGGAGCTGTTTTTT	CASSSGTLNTGELFF
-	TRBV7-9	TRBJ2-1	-	TGTGCCAGCAGCCAGGGCGAAGCCAGCTCCTACAATGAGCAGTTCTTC	CASSQGEASSYNEQFF
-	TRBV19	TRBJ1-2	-	TGTGCCAGTAGCTTCCAGGGGAACTATGGCTACACCTTC	CASSFQGNYGYTF
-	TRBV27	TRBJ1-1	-	TGTGCCAGCAGTTTGGGGGGGGACACTGAAGCTTTCTTT	CASSLGGDTEAFF
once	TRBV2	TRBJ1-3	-	TGTGCCAGCCAGAATCGGGGTTTTGGAAACACCATATATTTT	CASQNRGFGNTIYF
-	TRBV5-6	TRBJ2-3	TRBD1	TGTGCCAGCAGCCAACAGGGGGCAGGTGATACGCAGTATTTT	CASSQQGAGDTQYF